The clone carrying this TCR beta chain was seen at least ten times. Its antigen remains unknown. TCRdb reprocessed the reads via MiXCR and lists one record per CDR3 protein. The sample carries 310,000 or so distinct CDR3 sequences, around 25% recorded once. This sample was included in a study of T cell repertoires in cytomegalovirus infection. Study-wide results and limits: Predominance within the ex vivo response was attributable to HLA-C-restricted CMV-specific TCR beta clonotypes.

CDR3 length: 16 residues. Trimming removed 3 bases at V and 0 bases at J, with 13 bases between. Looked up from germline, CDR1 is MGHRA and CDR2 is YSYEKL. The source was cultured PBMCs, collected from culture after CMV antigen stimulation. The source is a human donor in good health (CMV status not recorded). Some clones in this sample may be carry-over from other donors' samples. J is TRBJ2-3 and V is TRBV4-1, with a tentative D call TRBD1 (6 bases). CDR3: CASSHSPGQSTDTQYF. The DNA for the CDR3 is TGCGCCAGCAGCCATAGCCCTGGACAGAGCACAGATACGCAGTATTTT.